Listed below are T cell receptor beta chains from one sample, sequenced in a study of graft-versus-host responses after intestinal transplantation. Their antigen targets remain unknown. TCRdb's copy holds only in-frame clones and misses some; the assay was immunoSEQ multiplex PCR. This table holds 85,000 to 90,000 clones, roughly 92% found once. This specimen consisted of unstimulated CD4+ T cells sorted from spleen or lymph node cells, obtained before intestinal transplant. These receptors originate from a human donor who received an intestinal transplant. Each CDR3 is given with its conserved first and last residue.

j_gene,v_gene,CDR3aa
TRBJ1-1,TRBV15,CATSKPRVGTEAFF
TRBJ2-5,TRBV5-1,CASSPLLAGGGETQYF
TRBJ1-1,TRBV19,CASSPRGSQNTEAFF
TRBJ1-1,TRBV4-1,CASSFTGGGTEAFF
TRBJ1-1,TRBV6-5,CASSYLDRNTEAFF
TRBJ2-7,TRBV5-1,CASSLVGTGNYEQYF
TRBJ2-2,TRBV7-2,CASSLGGPAGELFF
TRBJ2-3,TRBV6-5,CASSYSRTGTDTQYF
TRBJ1-1,TRBV6-5,CASSPGTRAEAFF
TRBJ1-2,TRBV28,CASSSRGRYYGYTF
TRBJ2-5,TRBV6-6,CASSWGEGETQYF
TRBJ1-2,TRBV10-3,CAITKGGQGHYGYTF
TRBJ1-1,TRBV28,CASSYGQGVQNTEAFF
TRBJ2-7,TRBV6-6,CASSYSPRTSYEQYF
TRBJ2-3,TRBV6-1,CASSEVKVVTDTQYF
TRBJ2-7,TRBV18,CAPWGDILYEQYF
TRBJ2-7,TRBV21-1,CTSYEQYF
TRBJ1-5,TRBV9,CASSVGASHNQPQHF
TRBJ2-7,TRBV7-9,CASSLGLSAEGYEQYF
TRBJ2-5,TRBV6-1,CASSAGTSGRGETQYF
TRBJ1-2,TRBV19,CASSRMKTPHYGYTF
TRBJ2-3,TRBV19,CASTSGGGPPDTQYF
TRBJ2-7,TRBV5-1,CASSLDGTYEQYF
TRBJ2-7,TRBV19,CASRPTERGDYEQYF
TRBJ1-2,TRBV19,CASSHRGDGYTF
TRBJ2-7,TRBV7-6,CASSLAGDRGPYEQYF